Reported below is one T cell receptor beta chain. This entry comes from a study of blood T cell repertoires in COVID-19. Across the study: The United States, Italy and Spain provided the acute and convalescent COVID-19 samples.

Data came from immunoSEQ multiplex PCR; TCRdb stores just in-frame clones and leaves some out. The sample contains about 150,000 clones, around 85% of which appear only once. The sequencing sample was made of peripheral blood. This sequence was found in a woman in her 70s with acute or convalescent COVID-19.

Written as DNA, the CDR3 is TGTGCCAGCAGCCAGAGTTACGTAGCTTTCTTT. It yields the protein CASSQSYVAFF. The gene calls are TRBV3-1 (or the pseudogene TRBV3-2) and TRBJ1-1, with D unresolved. The germline V gene encodes CDR1 LGHDT and CDR2 YNNKEL (reference sequence). The CDR3 totals 11 residues. With 3 bases removed from V and 10 bases from J, the gap between germline ends came to 9 bases.